Given below is one T cell receptor beta chain in context. Its antigen is currently unknown. V shed 5 bases and J shed 3 bases, with 11 bases lying between them. Looked up from germline, CDR1 is LNHDA and CDR2 is SQIVND (reference sequence). The CDR3 runs to 13 residues. The PCR had 60 Vbeta and 13 Jbeta primers. Only in-frame clones appear in the TCRdb table, and some are missing; sequencing was by immunoSEQ multiplex PCR. The profile shows 150,000 to 200,000 clones, around 77% of them singletons. The sample belongs to a study of cytomegalovirus exposure and HLA in healthy donors. Study observations and caveats: Rare sequences made up most TCRs, while some public TCRs were found in many donors. Later analysis demonstrated an association between a missense DCLRE1C variant and TCR beta V- and J-gene trimming. Later analysis reportedly placed an Asian-associated ancestry cluster below the roughly 640-donor mean in N-insertions.

This TCR derives from a man in his forties or fifties in good health and CMV-seropositive. V and J are TRBV19 and TRBJ2-7, with TRBD1 as a possible D gene (6 bases). Sequenced sample: PBMCs. The CDR3 DNA sequence: TGTGCCAGTAGTTTCGGACAGCACTACGAGCAGTACTTC. As protein: CASSFGQHYEQYF.